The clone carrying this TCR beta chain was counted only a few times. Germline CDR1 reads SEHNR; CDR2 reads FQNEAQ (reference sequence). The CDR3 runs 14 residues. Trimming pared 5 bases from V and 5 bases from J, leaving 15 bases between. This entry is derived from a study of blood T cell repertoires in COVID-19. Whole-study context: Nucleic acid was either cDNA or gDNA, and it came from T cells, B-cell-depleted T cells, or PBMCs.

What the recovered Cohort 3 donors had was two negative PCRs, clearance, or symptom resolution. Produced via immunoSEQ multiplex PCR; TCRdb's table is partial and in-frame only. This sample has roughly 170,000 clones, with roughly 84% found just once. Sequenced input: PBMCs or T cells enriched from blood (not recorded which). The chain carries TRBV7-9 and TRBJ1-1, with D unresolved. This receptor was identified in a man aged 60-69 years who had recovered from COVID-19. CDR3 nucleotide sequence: TGTGCCAGCAGCCCCCGCGGAGATGGTACTGAAGCTTTCTTT. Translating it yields CASSPRGDGTEAFF.